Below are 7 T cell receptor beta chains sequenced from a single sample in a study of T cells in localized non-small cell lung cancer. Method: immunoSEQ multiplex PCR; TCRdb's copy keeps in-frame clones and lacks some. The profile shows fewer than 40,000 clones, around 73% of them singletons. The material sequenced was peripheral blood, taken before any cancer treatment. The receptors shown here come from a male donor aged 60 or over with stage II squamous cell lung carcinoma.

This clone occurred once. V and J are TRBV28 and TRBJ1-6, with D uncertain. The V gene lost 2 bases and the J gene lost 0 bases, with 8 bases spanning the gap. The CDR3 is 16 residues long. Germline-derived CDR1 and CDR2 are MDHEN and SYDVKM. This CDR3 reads CASSLRMISYNSPLHF. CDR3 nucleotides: TGTGCCAGCAGTTTAAGAATGATCTCCTATAATTCACCCCTCCACTTT.

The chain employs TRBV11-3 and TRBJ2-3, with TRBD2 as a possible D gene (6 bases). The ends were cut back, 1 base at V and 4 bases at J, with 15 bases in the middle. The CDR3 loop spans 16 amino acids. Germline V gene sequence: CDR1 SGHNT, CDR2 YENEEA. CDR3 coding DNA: TGTGCCAGCAGCTTAGGGGGCACTAGCTCCGCAGATACGCAGTATTTT. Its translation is CASSLGGTSSADTQYF.

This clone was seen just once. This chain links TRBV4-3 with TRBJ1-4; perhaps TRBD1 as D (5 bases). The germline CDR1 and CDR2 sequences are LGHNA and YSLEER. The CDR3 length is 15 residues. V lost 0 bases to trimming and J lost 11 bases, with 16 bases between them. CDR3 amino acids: CASSQDPGVAGKLFF. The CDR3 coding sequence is TGCGCCAGCAGCCAAGATCCGGGGGTGGCAGGCAAACTGTTTTTT.

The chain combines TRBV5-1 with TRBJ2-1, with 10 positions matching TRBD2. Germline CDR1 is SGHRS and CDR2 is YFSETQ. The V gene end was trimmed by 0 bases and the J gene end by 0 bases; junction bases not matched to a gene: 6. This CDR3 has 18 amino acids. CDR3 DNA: TGCGCCAGCAGCTTGGAGGCTAGCGGGGGCACCTCCTACAATGAGCAGTTCTTC. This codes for CASSLEASGGTSYNEQFF.

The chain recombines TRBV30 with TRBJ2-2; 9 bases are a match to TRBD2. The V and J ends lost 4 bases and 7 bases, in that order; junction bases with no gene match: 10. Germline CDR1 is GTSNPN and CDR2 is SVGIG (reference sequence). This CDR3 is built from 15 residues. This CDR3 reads CAWNSGGRANGELFF. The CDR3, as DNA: TGTGCCTGGAATTCTGGCGGGAGGGCGAACGGGGAGCTGTTTTTT.

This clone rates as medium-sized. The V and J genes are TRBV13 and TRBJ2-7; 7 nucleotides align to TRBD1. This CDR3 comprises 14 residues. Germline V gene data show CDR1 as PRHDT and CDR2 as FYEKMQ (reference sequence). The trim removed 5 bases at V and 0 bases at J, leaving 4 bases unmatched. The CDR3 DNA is TGTGCCAGCAGCGTACAGGGGTACTCCTACGAGCAGTACTTC. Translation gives CASSVQGYSYEQYF.

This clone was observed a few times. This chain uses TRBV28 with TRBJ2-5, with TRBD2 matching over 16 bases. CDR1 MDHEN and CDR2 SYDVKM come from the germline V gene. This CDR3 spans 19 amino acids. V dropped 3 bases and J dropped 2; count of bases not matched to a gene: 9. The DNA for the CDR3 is TGTGCCAGCAGTTTGCCTGAGGGACTAGCGGGGGGGTGGCAAGAGACCCAGTACTTC. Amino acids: CASSLPEGLAGGWQETQYF.